These T cell receptor beta chains were read from a single sample in a study of blood T cell repertoires in COVID-19. Produced via immunoSEQ multiplex PCR; TCRdb's table is partial and in-frame only. This sample has 250,000 or so clones, with 91% found just once. Sequenced input: PBMCs or T cells enriched from blood (not recorded which). These receptors were obtained from a middle-aged man who had been exposed to COVID-19. The CDR3 runs from the conserved cysteine through the conserved F or W. D genes are given only for firm matches. Rows give clone size only sometimes, using once, few, many, or a class for an expanded clone.

length	D	V	J	size	CDR3	DNA
15	TRBD2	TRBV27	TRBJ2-5	NA	CASSLLAGGGETQYF	TGTGCCAGCAGTTTATTGGCGGGAGGAGGGGAGACCCAGTACTTC
14	TRBD2	TRBV28	TRBJ2-1	NA	CASLADIGYNEQFF	TGTGCCAGCCTAGCGGATATCGGGTACAATGAGCAGTTCTTC
16	NA	TRBV5-1	TRBJ2-7	NA	CASSWGDSGQTYEQYF	TGCGCCAGCAGCTGGGGGGACAGCGGGCAAACCTACGAGCAGTACTTC
13	NA	TRBV14	TRBJ2-3	NA	CASSQGSGSTQYF	TGTGCCAGCAGCCAAGGATCAGGCTCTACGCAGTATTTT
12	NA	TRBV6-4	TRBJ2-3	NA	CASSEGTGRQYF	TGTGCCAGCAGTGAAGGCACAGGCCGGCAGTATTTT
16	NA	TRBV28	TRBJ2-3	NA	CASSSPIRQGTDTQYF	TGTGCCAGCAGTTCGCCCATTAGGCAGGGCACAGATACGCAGTATTTT
14	TRBD1	TRBV27	TRBJ1-1	NA	CASRRLQGAPEAFF	TGTGCCAGCAGGCGACTACAGGGGGCCCCTGAAGCTTTCTTT
16	TRBD2	TRBV6-2/TRBV6-3	TRBJ2-2	NA	CASSETAGGGSGELFF	TGTGCCAGCAGCGAAACAGCGGGAGGGGGTTCCGGGGAGCTGTTTTTT
15	NA	TRBV7-2	TRBJ1-1	NA	CASSLGTSANTEAFF	TGTGCCAGCAGCTTAGGGACTTCAGCGAACACTGAAGCTTTCTTT
18	TRBD2	TRBV6-2/TRBV6-3	TRBJ2-3	NA	CASSRGLAGSSSTDTQYF	TGTGCCAGCAGCCGGGGACTAGCGGGGTCCTCTAGCACAGATACGCAGTATTTT
16	TRBD1	TRBV6-5	TRBJ1-3	NA	CASSSQGQVSGNTIYF	TGTGCCAGCAGTTCCCAGGGACAGGTCTCTGGAAACACCATATATTTT
14	TRBD1	TRBV9	TRBJ1-2	NA	CASSEGQGAPDYTF	TGTGCCAGCAGCGAGGGACAGGGGGCGCCTGACTACACCTTC
16	TRBD2	TRBV19	TRBJ2-7	NA	CASSAGLAETYYEQYF	TGTGCCAGTAGTGCGGGACTAGCGGAGACCTACTACGAGCAGTACTTC
14	TRBD1	TRBV9	TRBJ2-2	NA	CASEGQKNTGELFF	TGTGCCAGCGAGGGACAGAAGAACACCGGGGAGCTGTTTTTT
13	NA	TRBV15	TRBJ1-1	once	CATSRGRNTEAFF	TGTGCCACCAGCAGAGGTCGGAACACTGAAGCTTTCTTT
12	NA	TRBV12-3/TRBV12-4	TRBJ2-7	NA	CASSPNSYEQYF	TGTGCCAGCAGCCCCAACTCCTACGAGCAGTACTTC
15	NA	TRBV4-1	TRBJ2-7	NA	CASSQEPSPTYEQYF	TGCGCCAGCAGCCAAGAGCCTAGCCCGACCTACGAGCAGTACTTC
15	TRBD1	TRBV24-1	TRBJ2-7	NA	CATSDNRDRAYEQYF	TGTGCCACCAGTGATAACCGGGACAGAGCCTACGAGCAGTACTTC
14	NA	TRBV5-6	TRBJ2-7	NA	CASSHYSAVVEQYF	TGTGCCAGCAGCCATTATTCGGCGGTCGTCGAGCAGTACTTC
16	NA	TRBV19	TRBJ2-6	NA	CASSLLASYGANVLTF	TGTGCCAGTAGTCTCCTTGCGTCGTATGGGGCCAACGTCCTGACTTTC
15	NA	TRBV5-1	TRBJ1-1	once	CASSLAWGSGTEAFF	TGCGCCAGCAGCTTGGCTTGGGGCTCGGGCACTGAAGCTTTCTTT
15	TRBD1	TRBV4-1	TRBJ1-6	NA	CASSPDRDRGSPLHF	TGCGCCAGCAGCCCAGACCGGGACAGGGGTTCACCCCTCCACTTT
17	NA	TRBV4-1	TRBJ1-5	NA	CASSQPPRSYSNQPQHF	TGCGCCAGCAGCCAACCCCCTCGCAGTTATAGCAATCAGCCCCAGCATTTT
17	NA	TRBV18	TRBJ2-1	NA	CASSPPDIAAHYNEQFF	TGTGCCAGCTCACCACCGGATATAGCGGCACACTACAATGAGCAGTTCTTC
14	NA	TRBV19	TRBJ1-2	NA	CASSLATVNYGYTF	TGTGCCAGTAGTCTGGCCACAGTCAACTATGGCTACACCTTC
17	NA	TRBV21-1	TRBJ1-3	few	CASSKPRQVSSGNTIYF	TGTGCCAGCAGCAAGCCCCGACAGGTAAGCTCTGGAAACACCATATATTTT
16	TRBD1	TRBV6-5	TRBJ1-2	NA	CASSYRKGQGLRGYTF	TGTGCCAGCAGTTACCGAAAGGGACAGGGCCTGAGGGGCTACACCTTC
16	TRBD1	TRBV5-4	TRBJ2-6	NA	CASSLLGGAGANVLTF	TGTGCCAGCAGCTTGTTAGGGGGCGCTGGGGCCAACGTCCTGACTTTC
17	TRBD2	TRBV5-1	TRBJ2-3	NA	CASSLGGTSVSTDTQYF	TGCGCCAGCAGCTTGGGTGGGACTAGCGTAAGCACAGATACGCAGTATTTT
16	NA	TRBV7-2	TRBJ2-2	NA	CASSSGGGALTGELFF	TGTGCCAGCAGCTCAGGAGGGGGCGCGTTGACCGGGGAGCTGTTTTTT
15	TRBD1	TRBV4-1	TRBJ1-5	NA	CASSQVQGSNQPQHF	TGCGCCAGCAGCCAAGTACAGGGGAGCAATCAGCCCCAGCATTTT
13	NA	TRBV3-1/TRBV3-2	TRBJ2-7	few	CASSRQASYEQYF	TGTGCCAGCAGCAGACAGGCATCCTACGAGCAGTACTTC